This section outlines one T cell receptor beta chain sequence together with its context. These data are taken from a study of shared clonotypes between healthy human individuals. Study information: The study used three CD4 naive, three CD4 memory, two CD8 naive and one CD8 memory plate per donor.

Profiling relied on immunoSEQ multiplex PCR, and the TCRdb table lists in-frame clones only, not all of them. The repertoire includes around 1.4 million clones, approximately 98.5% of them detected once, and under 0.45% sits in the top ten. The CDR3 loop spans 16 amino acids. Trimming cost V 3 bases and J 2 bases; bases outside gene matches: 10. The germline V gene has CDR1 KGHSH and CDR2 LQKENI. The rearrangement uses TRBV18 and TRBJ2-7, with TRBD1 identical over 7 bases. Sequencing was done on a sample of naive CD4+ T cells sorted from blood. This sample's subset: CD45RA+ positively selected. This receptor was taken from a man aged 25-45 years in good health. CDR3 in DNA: TGTGCCAGCTCACCTCTCCCTACAGGGGTAGCCTACGAGCAGTACTTC. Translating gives CASSPLPTGVAYEQYF. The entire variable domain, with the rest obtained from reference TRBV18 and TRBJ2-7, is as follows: NAGVMQNPRHLVRRRGQEARLRCSPMKGHSHVYWYRQLPEEGLKFMVYLQKENIIDESGMPKERFSAEFPKEGPSILRIQQVVRGDSAAYFCASSPLPTGVAYEQYFGPGTRLTVT.